This TCR beta chain was sequenced for a study of OX40 agonist ivuxolimab in advanced cancers. Study-wide context: Three individuals attained partial responses, comprising one hepatocellular carcinoma case and two cutaneous melanoma cases.

This CDR3 has 15 amino acids. The V gene's germline CDR1 is SGHAT and CDR2 FQNNGV. The V and J ends lost 5 bases and 1 base, in that order; junction bases with no gene match: 7. Here immunoSEQ multiplex PCR was the method, and the copy in TCRdb shows in-frame clones only, minus some. The repertoire holds tens of thousands of clones, around 88% seen once, with 13% to 15% in the top ten. The origin of this receptor is an adult with an advanced solid tumor such as melanoma, head and neck, liver or kidney cancer. Material: CD4+ or CD8+ T cells sorted from blood, obtained in a trial of the OX40 agonist ivuxolimab. V usage is TRBV11-2 and J usage is TRBJ1-1, with 7 nucleotides matching TRBD1. The CDR3 nucleotides are TGTGCCAGCAGCCCTTCGGACAGGAAGAACACTGAAGCTTTCTTT. This sequence encodes CASSPSDRKNTEAFF. The whole variable domain, remainder taken from reference TRBV11-2 and TRBJ1-1, is EAGVAQSPRYKIIEKRQSVAFWCNPISGHATLYWYQQILGQGPKLLIQFQNNGVVDDSQLPKDRFSAERLKGVDSTLKIQPAKLEDSAVYLCASSPSDRKNTEAFFGQGTRLTVV.